This TCR beta chain was observed in a study of CD8+CD57+ T cells in acquired aplastic anemia. On the study more broadly: The study obtained an average of 3.2 ug of DNA from sorted CD4+ and CD8+ cells. Where healthy donors were concerned, CD4+ cells averaged about 11 million reads.

CDR1 and CDR2 from the germline V gene are SEHNR and FQNEAQ (reference sequence). J lost 8 bases, V lost 1 base, and 6 bases had no gene match. This CDR3 has 15 residues. According to the study, genomic DNA was the template for TCR beta VDJ and CDR3 profiling. Using its own MiXCR run on the reads, TCRdb lists one record per CDR3 protein. The sample lists some 210,000 distinct CDR3 sequences; around 60% were seen once. This clonotype showed up many times. Its target is unknown. Whole-study results and caveats: Levels of CD8+ Simpson's diversity were not significantly distinct in patients versus controls. Patients and controls turned out to have around 29 CD8+ CDR3 sequences in common.

The receptor comes from a human donor in good health. The source material was sorted CD4+, CD8+, or CD8+CD57+ T cells (not recorded which) from PBMCs. The V and J genes are TRBV7-9 and TRBJ2-1; 9 bases map to TRBD2. CDR3 coding DNA: TGTGCCAGCAGCTTAGTTGGCGGGAGGGTTGATGAGCAGTTCTTC. Protein: CASSLVGGRVDEQFF.